The 11 T cell receptor beta chains below were found in one sample sequenced in a study of blood T cell repertoires in COVID-19. TCRdb's copy holds only in-frame clones and misses some; the assay was immunoSEQ multiplex PCR. Altogether 250,000 to 350,000 clones are present, approximately 90% being singletons, with the ten largest covering roughly an eighth. The sample comprised peripheral blood. Receptor source: a woman in her sixties with acute or convalescent COVID-19.

The rearrangement joins TRBV12-5 to TRBJ2-1, with a tentative D call TRBD1 (6 bases). Deletions cut 1 base from V and 2 bases from J, with 6 bases between. Germline V gives CDR1 LGHNT, CDR2 FRNRAP. The CDR3 is 14 amino acids. The CDR3 nucleotides are TGTGCTAGTGGTTTGGAGGGGGCCTACAATGAGCAGTTCTTC. Amino acid sequence: CASGLEGAYNEQFF.

The chain carries TRBV4-2 and TRBJ1-2, with 8 bases fitting TRBD1. Unmatched junction bases numbered 3, after V lost 1 base and J lost 2 bases. CDR3 length equals 15 residues. CDR1 and CDR2 (germline): LGHNA, YNFKEQ. CDR3 residues: CASSQGTGNNYGYTF. The CDR3 DNA reads as TGTGCCAGCAGCCAAGGGACAGGGAACAACTATGGCTACACCTTC.

The sample holds one count of this clone. The gene calls are TRBV4-3 and TRBJ1-2, with D tentatively TRBD1 (6 bases). Germline V gives CDR1 LGHNA, CDR2 YSLEER. V was pared by 0 bases and J by 3 bases, with 14 bases between. The CDR3 has 16 residues. The CDR3 DNA sequence: TGCGCCAGCAGCCAAGACTACAGGGAGCCCTACTATGGCTACACCTTC. This sequence encodes CASSQDYREPYYGYTF.

This sequence joins TRBV5-1 and TRBJ1-5; D gene unclear. V lost 4 bases and J lost 0, with 5 bases in between. Germline V gene lookup returns CDR1 SGHRS and CDR2 YFSETQ. This CDR3 has 13 residues. In DNA, the CDR3 is TGCGCCAGCAGCCGCGATAGCAATCAGCCCCAGCATTTT. Its translation is CASSRDSNQPQHF.

V is TRBV5-1 and J is TRBJ1-1; D unclear. The CDR3 runs to 14 residues. Trimming took 4 bases from V and 1 from J, leaving 11 bases between them. Germline V gene sequence: CDR1 SGHRS, CDR2 YFSETQ. CDR3 sequence reads: CASSQSSGNTEAFF. The CDR3 DNA reads as TGCGCCAGCAGCCAATCCTCGGGGAACACTGAAGCTTTCTTT.

The V and J genes are TRBV5-1 and TRBJ1-2, with 10 bases that match TRBD1. The CDR3 runs 14 residues. V shed 3 bases and J 2 bases; nucleotides not matched to a gene: 1. Germline V gene sequence: CDR1 SGHRS, CDR2 YFSETQ. Here the CDR3 DNA reads TGCGCCAGCAGCTGGGGACAGGGGAACTATGGCTACACCTTC. Its translation: CASSWGQGNYGYTF. Based on the CDR3 plus reference TRBV5-1 and TRBJ1-2, the full variable domain is KAGVTQTPRYLIKTRGQQVTLSCSPISGHRSVSWYQQTPGQGLQFLFEYFSETQRNKGNFPGRFSGRQFSNSRSEMNVSTLELGDSALYLCASSWGQGNYGYTFGSGTRLTVV.

This rearrangement joins TRBV5-4 to TRBJ1-2; maybe TRBD1 (6 bases). Trimming removed 4 bases at V and 1 base at J, with 8 bases between. Per germline, CDR1 SGHNT and CDR2 YYREEE (reference sequence). This CDR3 is 13 amino acids long. The CDR3 is CASSPDSNYGYTF. The CDR3 nucleotides are TGTGCCAGCAGCCCGGACAGTAACTATGGCTACACCTTC.

By share, this clone counts as medium-sized. The chain employs TRBV5-8 and TRBJ1-5; TRBD1 matches 10 bases. CDR1 SGHTS and CDR2 YDEGEE come from the germline V gene. With V trimmed by 4 bases and J by 1 base, 8 bases remained unmatched. CDR3 length: 17 amino acids. CDR3: CASSVGTGEGSNQPQHF. For the CDR3, the DNA is TGTGCCAGCAGCGTAGGGACAGGGGAGGGAAGCAATCAGCCCCAGCATTTT.

The CDR3 here is CASSLPGERNQPQHF. Here the CDR3 DNA reads TGTGCCAGCAGTCTACCAGGGGAGCGCAATCAGCCCCAGCATTTT. This chain uses TRBV28 with TRBJ1-5, with D perhaps TRBD1 (6 bases). V was clipped by 5 bases and J by 2 bases, with 13 bases between them. Germline V gene lookup returns CDR1 MDHEN and CDR2 SYDVKM. The CDR3 sequence is 15 residues long.

This clone appeared once. V is TRBV2 and J is TRBJ2-7, with 9 bases lining up with TRBD2. V was pared by 7 bases and J by 0 bases, with 10 bases of the junction left unmatched. This CDR3 spans 16 amino acids. Germline V gives CDR1 SNHLY, CDR2 FYNNEI. The CDR3 is CASTLIGLASSYEQYF. CDR3 nucleotide sequence: TGTGCCAGCACCCTTATCGGACTAGCGAGCTCCTACGAGCAGTACTTC.

This clone is a singleton in its sample. This chain uses TRBV9 with TRBJ2-1, with 11 bases identical to TRBD2. The germline CDR1 and CDR2 sequences are SGDLS and YYNGEE. Trimming removed 0 bases from V and 5 bases from J; junction bases left unmatched: 7. The CDR3 has 17 amino acids. The chain's CDR3 is CASSVAPSGRTNNEQFF. CDR3 coding DNA: TGTGCCAGCAGCGTAGCCCCTAGCGGGAGGACGAACAATGAGCAGTTCTTC. The whole variable domain, remainder taken from reference TRBV9 and TRBJ2-1, is DSGVTQTPKHLITATGQRVTLRCSPRSGDLSVYWYQQSLDQGLQFLIQYYNGEERAKGNILERFSAQQFPDLHSELNLSSLELGDSALYFCASSVAPSGRTNNEQFFGPGTRLTVL.